This paragraph covers one T cell receptor (beta chain) sequence. Per germline, CDR1 SEHNR and CDR2 FQNEAQ (reference sequence). V dropped 4 bases and J dropped 5 bases, with 7 bases sitting between them. The CDR3 sequence is 12 residues long. This entry belongs to a study of shared clonotypes between healthy human individuals. The repertoire was sequenced with immunoSEQ multiplex PCR; TCRdb's copy has only in-frame clones and lacks some. The sample has hundreds of thousands of clones, under 80% seen once. The receptor was derived from a man aged 25 to 45 in good health. Sequences were obtained from memory CD4+ T cells sorted from blood. Subset denoted: CD45RA-negative fraction. This rearrangement joins TRBV7-9 to TRBJ2-3, with D hard to call. CDR3 bases: TGTGCCAGCAGCTCCATCGGAGATACGCAGTATTTT. The encoded protein is CASSSIGDTQYF.